Included here is one T cell receptor (beta chain) sequence, with context. The antigen is undetermined. This sample was taken from a study of T-cell reconstitution after alpha-beta-depleted transplantation in children. Study conclusions and caveats: Several hundred expanded graft clones reportedly gave rise to the alpha-beta T cells present about two months after transplant. Most T-cell counts and diversity one year after the transplant came from T cells that were newly produced.

Construction of the TCRbeta library involved unique molecular identifiers. TCRdb ran MiXCR on the PCR reads and lists one entry per CDR3 protein. There are about 350,000 distinct CDR3 sequences in the sample; roughly 16% occur only once, and about 41% lies in the top ten. CDR1 SGHTA and CDR2 FQGNSA come from the germline V gene. V gave up 5 bases and J gave up 5 bases, with 15 bases separating them. This CDR3 has 14 amino acids. This specimen consisted of PBMCs, mostly from graft donor cells, obtained 360 days after TCRalphabeta/CD19-depleted stem cell transplant. The chain combines TRBV7-2 with TRBJ2-5, with D perhaps being TRBD1 or TRBD2 (7 bases each). This receptor was taken from a male patient aged 2-10 years who had a stem cell transplant for acute lymphoblastic leukemia, so the T cells may come from the graft donor. CDR3: CASSARQGGETQYF. CDR3 in DNA: TGTGCCAGCAGCGCGCGTCAGGGGGGGGAGACCCAGTACTTC.